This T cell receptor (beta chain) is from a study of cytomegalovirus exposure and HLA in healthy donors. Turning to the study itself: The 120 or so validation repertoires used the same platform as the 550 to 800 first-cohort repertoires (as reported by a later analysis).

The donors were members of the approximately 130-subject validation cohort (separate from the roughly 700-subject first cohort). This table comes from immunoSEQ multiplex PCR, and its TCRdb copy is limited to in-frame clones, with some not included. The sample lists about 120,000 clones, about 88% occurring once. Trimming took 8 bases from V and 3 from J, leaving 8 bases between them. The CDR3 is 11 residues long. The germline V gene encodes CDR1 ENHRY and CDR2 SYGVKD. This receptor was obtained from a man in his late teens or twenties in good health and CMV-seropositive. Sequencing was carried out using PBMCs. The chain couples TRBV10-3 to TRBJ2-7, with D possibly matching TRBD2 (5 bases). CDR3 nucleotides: TGTGCCATCCTACGGGGCTACGAGCAGTACTTC. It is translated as CAILRGYEQYF.